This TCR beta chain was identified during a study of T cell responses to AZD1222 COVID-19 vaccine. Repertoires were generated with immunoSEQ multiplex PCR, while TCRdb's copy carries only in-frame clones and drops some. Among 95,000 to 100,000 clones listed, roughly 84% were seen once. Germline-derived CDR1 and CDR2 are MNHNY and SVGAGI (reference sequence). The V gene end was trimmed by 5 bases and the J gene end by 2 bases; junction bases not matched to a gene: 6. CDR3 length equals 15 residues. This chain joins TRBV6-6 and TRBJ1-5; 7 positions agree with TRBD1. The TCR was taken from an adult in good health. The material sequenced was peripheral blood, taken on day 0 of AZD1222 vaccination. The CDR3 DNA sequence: TGTGCCAGCAGTCCCGACAGGGTTGGCAATCAGCCCCAGCATTTT. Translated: CASSPDRVGNQPQHF.